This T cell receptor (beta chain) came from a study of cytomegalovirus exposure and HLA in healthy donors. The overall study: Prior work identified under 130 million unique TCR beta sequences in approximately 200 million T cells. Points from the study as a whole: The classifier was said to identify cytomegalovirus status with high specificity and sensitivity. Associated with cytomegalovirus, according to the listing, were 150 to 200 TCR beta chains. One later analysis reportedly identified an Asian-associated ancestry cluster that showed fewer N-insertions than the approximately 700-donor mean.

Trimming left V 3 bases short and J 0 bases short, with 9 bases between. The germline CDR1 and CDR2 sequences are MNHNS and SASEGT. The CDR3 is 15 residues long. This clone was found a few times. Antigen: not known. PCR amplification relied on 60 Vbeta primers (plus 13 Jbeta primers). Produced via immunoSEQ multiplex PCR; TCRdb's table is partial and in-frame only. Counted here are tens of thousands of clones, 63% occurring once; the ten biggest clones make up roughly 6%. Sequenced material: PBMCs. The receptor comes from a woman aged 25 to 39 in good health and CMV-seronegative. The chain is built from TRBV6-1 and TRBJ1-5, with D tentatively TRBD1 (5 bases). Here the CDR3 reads CASSDRDFSNQPQHF. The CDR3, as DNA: TGTGCCAGCAGTGACAGGGACTTTAGCAATCAGCCCCAGCATTTT.